This TCR beta chain is from a study of CD8+CD57+ T cells in acquired aplastic anemia. The patients chosen for sequencing had shown expansion of CD8+CD57+ cells (detected by flow cytometry). Genomic DNA was employed as the template in profiling TCR beta VDJ and CDR3. Using its own MiXCR run on the reads, TCRdb lists one record per CDR3 protein. The sample carries approximately 260,000 distinct CDR3 sequences, 65% to 90% recorded once. As regards this clonotype: Germline and junction disagree at one end, which may indicate a read error.

The specimen was sorted CD4+, CD8+, or CD8+CD57+ T cells (not recorded which) from PBMCs. The origin of this receptor is a human donor with aplastic anemia.

CDR3 protein: CASGLAGNVLYF. Written as DNA, the CDR3 is TGTGCCAGCGGATTAGCTGGGAACGTGCTGTACTTC. This chain joins TRBV9 and TRBJ2-2, with D unclear. The V gene's germline CDR1 is SGDLS and CDR2 YYNGEE. This CDR3 is built from 12 residues.